The subject of this entry is one T cell receptor beta chain. What it binds is unknown. These data originate in a study of PD-L1 blockade in urothelial cancer. The study's findings and limits: Stronger expansion of tumor-associated clones in blood at 3 weeks distinguished durable-benefit patients.

Clones were sequenced by immunoSEQ multiplex PCR, and TCRdb holds only the in-frame ones, with some missing. The sample holds approximately 46,000 clones, roughly 86% seen once. CDR3 length equals 17 residues. V lost 3 bases to trimming and J lost 8 bases; unmatched junction nucleotides: 14. Germline CDR1 is SGHTS and CDR2 is YDEGEE. The source is a man aged 65 to 79 with urothelial cancer. The chain carries TRBV5-8 and TRBJ1-4, with 9 bases fitting TRBD1. The source was PBMCs, collected around atezolizumab (anti-PD-L1) treatment. The CDR3 DNA is TGTGCCAGCAGCTCCGGGACAGGGTTCTTCGGTATGGAAAAACTGTTTTTT. Translated: CASSSGTGFFGMEKLFF.